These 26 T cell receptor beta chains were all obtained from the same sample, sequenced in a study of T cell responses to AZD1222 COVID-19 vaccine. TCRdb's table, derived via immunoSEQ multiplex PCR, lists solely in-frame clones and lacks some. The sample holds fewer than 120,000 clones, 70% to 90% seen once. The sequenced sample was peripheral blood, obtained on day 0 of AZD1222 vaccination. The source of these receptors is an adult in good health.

The CDR3 nucleotides read TGTGCCAGCAGGATCGGGGGACAGGGGTTAACCCTCCACTTT. Translating gives CASRIGGQGLTLHF. This chain connects TRBV2 to TRBJ1-6; 10 bases agree with TRBD1. V lost 6 bases and J lost 14; bases outside the gene matches: 10. Germline V gives CDR1 SNHLY, CDR2 FYNNEI. This CDR3 has 14 amino acids.

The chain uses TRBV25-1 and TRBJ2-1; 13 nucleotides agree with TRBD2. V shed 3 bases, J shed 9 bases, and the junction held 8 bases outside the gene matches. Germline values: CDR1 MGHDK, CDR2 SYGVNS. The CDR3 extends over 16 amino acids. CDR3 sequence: CASSEPGLAGDLEQFF. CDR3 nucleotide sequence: TGTGCCAGCAGTGAGCCCGGACTAGCGGGAGACCTTGAGCAGTTCTTC. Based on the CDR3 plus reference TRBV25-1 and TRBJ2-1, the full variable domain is EADIYQTPRYLVIGTGKKITLECSQTMGHDKMYWYQQDPGMELHLIHYSYGVNSTEKGDLSSESTVSRIRTEHFPLTLESARPSHTSQYLCASSEPGLAGDLEQFFGPGTRLTVL.

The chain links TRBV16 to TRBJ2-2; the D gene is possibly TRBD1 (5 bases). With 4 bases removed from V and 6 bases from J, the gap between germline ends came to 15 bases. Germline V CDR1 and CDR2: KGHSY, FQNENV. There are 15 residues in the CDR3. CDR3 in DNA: TGTGCCAGCAGCCGATCGCCCTCAGGGTCCGGGGAGCTGTTTTTT. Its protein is CASSRSPSGSGELFF. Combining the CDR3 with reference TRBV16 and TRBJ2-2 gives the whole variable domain GEEVAQTPKHLVRGEGQKAKLYCAPIKGHSYVFWYQQVLKNEFKFLISFQNENVFDETGMPKERFSAKCLPNSPCSLEIQATKLEDSAVYFCASSRSPSGSGELFFGEGSRLTVL.

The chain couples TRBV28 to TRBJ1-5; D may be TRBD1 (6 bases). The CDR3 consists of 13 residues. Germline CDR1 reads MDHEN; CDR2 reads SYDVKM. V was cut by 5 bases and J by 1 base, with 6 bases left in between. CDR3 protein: CASSRGSNQPQHF. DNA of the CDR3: TGTGCCAGCAGTAGGGGGAGCAATCAGCCCCAGCATTTT.

The CDR3 sequence is CASSGQGGTEAFF. CDR3 sequence (DNA): TGTGCCAGTTCCGGACAGGGGGGCACTGAAGCTTTCTTT. The V and J genes are TRBV19 and TRBJ1-1, with 10 bases identical to TRBD1. The CDR3 consists of 13 residues. The trim removed 8 bases at V and 4 bases at J, leaving 4 bases unmatched. Germline V gene lookup returns CDR1 LNHDA and CDR2 SQIVND (reference sequence).

This CDR3 reads CASSIGENQPQHF. CDR3 nucleotide sequence: TGTGCCAGTAGTATAGGGGAGAATCAGCCCCAGCATTTT. This sequence joins TRBV19 and TRBJ1-5; no definite D call. Trimming shortened V by 1 base and J by 4 bases, and 5 bases separated the two germline ends. From germline, CDR1 is LNHDA and CDR2 SQIVND (reference sequence). CDR3 length: 13 residues.

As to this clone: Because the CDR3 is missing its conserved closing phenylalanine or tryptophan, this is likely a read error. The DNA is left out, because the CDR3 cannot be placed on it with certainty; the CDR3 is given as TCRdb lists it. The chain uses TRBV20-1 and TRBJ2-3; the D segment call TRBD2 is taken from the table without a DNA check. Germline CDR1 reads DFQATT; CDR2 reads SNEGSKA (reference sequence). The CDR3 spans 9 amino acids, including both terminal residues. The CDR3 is CSARRLAGR.

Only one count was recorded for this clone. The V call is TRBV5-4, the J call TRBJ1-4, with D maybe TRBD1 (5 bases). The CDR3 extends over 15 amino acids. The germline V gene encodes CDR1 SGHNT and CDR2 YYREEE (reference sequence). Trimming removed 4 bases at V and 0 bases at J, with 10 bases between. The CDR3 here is CASSLDSATNEKLFF. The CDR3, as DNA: TGTGCCAGCAGCCTCGACAGCGCAACTAATGAAAAACTGTTTTTT.

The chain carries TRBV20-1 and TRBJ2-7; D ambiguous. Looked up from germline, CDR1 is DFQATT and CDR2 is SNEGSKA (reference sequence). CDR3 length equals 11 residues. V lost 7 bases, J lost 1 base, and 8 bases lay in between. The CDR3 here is CSVYTSYEQYF. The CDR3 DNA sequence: TGCAGTGTTTACACGTCCTACGAGCAGTACTTC.

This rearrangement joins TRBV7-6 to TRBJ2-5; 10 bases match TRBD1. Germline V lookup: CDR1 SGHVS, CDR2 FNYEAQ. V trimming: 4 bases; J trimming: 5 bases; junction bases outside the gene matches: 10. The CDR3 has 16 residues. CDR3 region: CASSSSGTGAGETQYF. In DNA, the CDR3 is TGTGCCAGCAGCTCCTCCGGGACAGGGGCAGGGGAGACCCAGTACTTC.

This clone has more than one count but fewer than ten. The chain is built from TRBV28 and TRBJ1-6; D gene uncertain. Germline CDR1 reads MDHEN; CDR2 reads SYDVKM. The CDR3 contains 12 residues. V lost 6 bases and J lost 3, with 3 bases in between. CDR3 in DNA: TGTGCCAGCAGGGTCTATAATTCACCCCTCCACTTT. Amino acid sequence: CASRVYNSPLHF.

CDR3 coding DNA: TGTGCCAGCAGTTTAACAGGACTAGCGGGAGGAGACGAAGATACGCAGTATTTT. Translated, it gives CASSLTGLAGGDEDTQYF. The chain links TRBV27 to TRBJ2-3; 14 bases map to TRBD2. The CDR3 is 18 residues long. The J segment lost 5 bases and the V segment lost 2 bases, leaving 9 bases of the junction unmatched. Germline loops: CDR1 MNHEY, CDR2 SMNVEV (reference sequence).

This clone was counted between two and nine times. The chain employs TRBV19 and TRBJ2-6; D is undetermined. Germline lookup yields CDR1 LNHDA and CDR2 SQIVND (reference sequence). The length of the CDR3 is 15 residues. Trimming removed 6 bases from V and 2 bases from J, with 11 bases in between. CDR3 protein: CASRDRAAGANVLTF. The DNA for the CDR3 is TGTGCCAGTAGGGATAGGGCAGCTGGGGCCAACGTCCTGACTTTC. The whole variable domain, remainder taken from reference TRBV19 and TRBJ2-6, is DGGITQSPKYLFRKEGQNVTLSCEQNLNHDAMYWYRQDPGQGLRLIYYSQIVNDFQKGDIAEGYSVSREKKESFPLTVTSAQKNPTAFYLCASRDRAAGANVLTFGAGSRLTVL.

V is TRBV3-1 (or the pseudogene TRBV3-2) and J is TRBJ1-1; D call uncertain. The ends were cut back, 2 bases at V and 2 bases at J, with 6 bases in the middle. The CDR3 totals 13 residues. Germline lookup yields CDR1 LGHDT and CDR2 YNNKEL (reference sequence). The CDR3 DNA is TGTGCCAGCAGCCAACAGGTAAACACTGAAGCTTTCTTT. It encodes CASSQQVNTEAFF.

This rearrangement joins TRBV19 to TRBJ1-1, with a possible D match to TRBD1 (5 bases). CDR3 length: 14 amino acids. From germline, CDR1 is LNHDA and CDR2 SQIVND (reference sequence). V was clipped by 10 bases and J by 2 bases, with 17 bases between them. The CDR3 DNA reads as TGTGCCACCACCCGGGGGGTGGGTAACACTGAAGCTTTCTTT. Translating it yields CATTRGVGNTEAFF.

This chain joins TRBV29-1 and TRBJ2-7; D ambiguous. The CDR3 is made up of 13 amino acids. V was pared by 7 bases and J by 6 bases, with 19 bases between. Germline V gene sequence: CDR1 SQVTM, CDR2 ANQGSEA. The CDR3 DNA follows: TGCAGCGCCTCCCGCGGCAGCGAGTTCGAGCAGTACTTC. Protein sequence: CSASRGSEFEQYF.

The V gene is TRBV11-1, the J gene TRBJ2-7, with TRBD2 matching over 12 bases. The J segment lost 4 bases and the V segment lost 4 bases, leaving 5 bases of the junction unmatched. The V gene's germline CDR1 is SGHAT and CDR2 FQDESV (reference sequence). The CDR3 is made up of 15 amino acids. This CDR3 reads CASSSLAGGSYEQYF. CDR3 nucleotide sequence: TGTGCCAGCAGCTCCCTAGCGGGGGGGTCGTACGAGCAGTACTTC.

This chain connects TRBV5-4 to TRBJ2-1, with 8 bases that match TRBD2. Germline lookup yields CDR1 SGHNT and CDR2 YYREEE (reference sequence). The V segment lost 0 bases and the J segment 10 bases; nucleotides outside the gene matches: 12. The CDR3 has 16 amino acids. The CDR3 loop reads CASSLVYSSGSVEQFF. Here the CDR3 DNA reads TGTGCCAGCAGCTTGGTTTATTCTAGCGGGTCGGTCGAGCAGTTCTTC.

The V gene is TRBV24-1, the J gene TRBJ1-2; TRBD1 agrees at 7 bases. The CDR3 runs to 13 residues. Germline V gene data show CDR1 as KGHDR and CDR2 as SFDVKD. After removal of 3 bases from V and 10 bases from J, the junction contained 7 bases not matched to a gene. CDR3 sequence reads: CATSDPGQDHYTF. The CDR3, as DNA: TGTGCCACCAGTGATCCCGGACAGGATCACTACACCTTC.

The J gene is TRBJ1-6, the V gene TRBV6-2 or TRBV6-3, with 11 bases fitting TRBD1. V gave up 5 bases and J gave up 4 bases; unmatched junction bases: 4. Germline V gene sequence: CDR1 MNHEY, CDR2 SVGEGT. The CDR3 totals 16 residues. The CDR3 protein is CASSTGQGAYNSPLHF. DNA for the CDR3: TGTGCCAGCAGTACCGGACAGGGGGCTTATAATTCACCCCTCCACTTT.

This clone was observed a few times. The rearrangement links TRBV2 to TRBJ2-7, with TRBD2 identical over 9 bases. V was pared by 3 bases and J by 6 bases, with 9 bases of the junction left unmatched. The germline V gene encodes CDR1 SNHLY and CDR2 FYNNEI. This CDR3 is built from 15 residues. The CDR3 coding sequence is TGTGCCAGCAGTGAGGGTCGCGGGAGGGCCCCCGAGCAGTACTTC. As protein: CASSEGRGRAPEQYF.

The DNA of the CDR3 is TGCGCCAGCAGTTCGATATTGGGGGCTAACGGCTACACCTTC. Its protein is CASSSILGANGYTF. The rearrangement links TRBV5-1 to TRBJ1-2; a weak D match, TRBD1 (6 bases). V lost 5 bases to trimming and J lost 8 bases, with 19 bases between them. Germline CDR1 and CDR2: SGHRS and YFSETQ. This CDR3 comprises 14 residues. Together with reference TRBV5-1 and TRBJ1-2, the CDR3 gives the full variable domain: KAGVTQTPRYLIKTRGQQVTLSCSPISGHRSVSWYQQTPGQGLQFLFEYFSETQRNKGNFPGRFSGRQFSNSRSEMNVSTLELGDSALYLCASSSILGANGYTFGSGTRLTVV.

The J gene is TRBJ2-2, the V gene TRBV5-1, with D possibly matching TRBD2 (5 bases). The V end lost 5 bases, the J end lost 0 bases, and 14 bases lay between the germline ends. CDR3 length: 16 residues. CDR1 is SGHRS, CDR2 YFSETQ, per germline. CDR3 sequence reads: CASRLGLSANTGELFF. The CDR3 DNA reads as TGCGCCAGCAGGTTAGGACTTTCCGCGAACACCGGGGAGCTGTTTTTT.

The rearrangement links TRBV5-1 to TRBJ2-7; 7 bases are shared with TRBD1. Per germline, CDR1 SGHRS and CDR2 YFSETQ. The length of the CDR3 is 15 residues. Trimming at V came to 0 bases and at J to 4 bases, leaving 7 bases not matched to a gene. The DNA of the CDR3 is TGCGCCAGCAGCTTGGGTGGGGACAGTTTTTACGAGCAGTACTTC. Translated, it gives CASSLGGDSFYEQYF.

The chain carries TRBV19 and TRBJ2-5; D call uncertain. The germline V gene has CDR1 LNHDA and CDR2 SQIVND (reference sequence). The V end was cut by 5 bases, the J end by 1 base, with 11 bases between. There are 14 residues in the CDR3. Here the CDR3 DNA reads TGTGCCAGTAGTTACCGACATTCCCAAGAGACCCAGTACTTC. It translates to CASSYRHSQETQYF.

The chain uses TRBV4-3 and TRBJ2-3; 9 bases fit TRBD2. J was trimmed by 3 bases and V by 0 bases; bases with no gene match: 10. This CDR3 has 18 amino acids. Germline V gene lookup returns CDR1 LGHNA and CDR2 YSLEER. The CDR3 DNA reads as TGCGCCAGCAGCCAAGAACTTGGGCGGGGGGGTTTAACAGATACGCAGTATTTT. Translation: CASSQELGRGGLTDTQYF.